This T cell receptor (beta chain) was sequenced for a study of blood T cell repertoires in COVID-19. Study information: The origin of the acute and convalescent COVID-19 samples was the United States, Italy and Spain. PBMCs, B-cell-depleted T cells, or T cells were the source of the cDNA or gDNA that made up the material.

In the study's own analysis: The assay estimated nucleated cells by amplifying reference gene primers. Data came from immunoSEQ multiplex PCR; TCRdb stores just in-frame clones and leaves some out. V, J and clone size reflect that table, while D and trimming were determined from the DNA. The table has 200,000 to 250,000 clones, 90% seen once. V dropped 4 bases and J dropped 10 bases, with 14 bases sitting between them. Germline V gives CDR1 MGHRA, CDR2 YSYEKL. CDR3 length: 13 residues. Seattle researchers signed up patients amid active infection and tracked them longitudinally. The chain has TRBV4-1 and TRBJ2-1; maybe TRBD1 (7 bases). The origin of this receptor is a man in his thirties or forties with COVID-19, enrolled during active disease. The sequencing sample was made of peripheral blood. CDR3 sequence: CASSPRQGGEQFF. CDR3 nucleotides: TGCGCCAGCAGCCCACGACAGGGAGGAGAGCAGTTCTTC.